What follows are 25 T cell receptor beta chains derived from one specimen sequenced in a study of T-cell reconstitution after alpha-beta-depleted transplantation in children. Unique molecular identifiers were incorporated into the prepared TCRbeta library. TCRdb reprocessed the PCR reads with MiXCR, giving one entry per CDR3 protein. The sample carries more than 400,000 distinct CDR3 sequences, 11% recorded once. The sample was PBMCs, mostly from graft donor cells, taken 180 days after TCRalphabeta/CD19-depleted stem cell transplant. The receptors originated from a female patient between 2 and 10 years old who had a stem cell transplant for aplastic anemia, so the T cells may come from the graft donor.

The chain couples TRBV11-2 to TRBJ2-3; 9 positions agree with TRBD2. The germline V gene encodes CDR1 SGHAT and CDR2 FQNNGV. J gave up 4 bases and V 3 bases, and 8 bases lay outside the gene matches. This CDR3 contains 16 residues. CDR3 sequence (DNA): TGTGCCAGCAGCTTGGGTGCTAGCGGGACTGCAGATACGCAGTATTTT. It is translated as CASSLGASGTADTQYF.

This clonotype was observed a few times. This chain connects TRBV7-2 to TRBJ2-7, with unresolved D. Germline CDR1 is SGHTA and CDR2 is FQGNSA. V was trimmed by 2 bases and J by 8 bases, leaving 22 bases between them. The CDR3 loop spans 16 amino acids. The chain's CDR3 is CASSLLPQALPWKQYF. The CDR3 DNA follows: TGTGCCAGCAGCTTATTGCCCCAGGCCCTCCCCTGGAAGCAGTACTTC.

This clonotype was recorded at least ten times. The chain uses TRBV2 and TRBJ2-5, with D perhaps being TRBD1 or TRBD2 (5 bases each). The length of the CDR3 is 13 residues. With 3 bases removed from V and 7 bases from J, the gap between germline ends came to 12 bases. CDR1 SNHLY and CDR2 FYNNEI come from the germline V gene. The CDR3 DNA reads as TGTGCCAGCAGTGAGGGGACCAGAATGACCCAGTACTTC. It codes for CASSEGTRMTQYF.

This clonotype was seen more than once but under ten times. This chain links TRBV11-2 with TRBJ2-2; 9 bases align to TRBD1. This CDR3 is built from 17 residues. The V and J ends lost 3 bases and 1 base, in that order; junction bases with no gene match: 6. Germline V gives CDR1 SGHAT, CDR2 FQNNGV. The CDR3 DNA reads TGTGCCAGCAGCTTTAGGACAGGGGAGCGGAACACCGGGGAGCTGTTTTTT. Amino acid sequence: CASSFRTGERNTGELFF. The entire variable domain, with the rest obtained from reference TRBV11-2 and TRBJ2-2, is as follows: EAGVAQSPRYKIIEKRQSVAFWCNPISGHATLYWYQQILGQGPKLLIQFQNNGVVDDSQLPKDRFSAERLKGVDSTLKIQPAKLEDSAVYLCASSFRTGERNTGELFFGEGSRLTVL.

This clonotype was counted ten times or more. The chain recombines TRBV28 with TRBJ2-7; D uncertain. Trimming pared 6 bases from V and 6 bases from J, leaving 12 bases between. The CDR3 has 12 residues. The germline CDR1 and CDR2 sequences are MDHEN and SYDVKM. CDR3 amino acids: CASSLGIIEQYF. The CDR3 bases are TGTGCCAGCAGCCTGGGGATAATCGAGCAGTACTTC.

This chain links TRBV28 with TRBJ2-7, with 11 bases aligning to TRBD2. This CDR3 is 16 amino acids long. Germline loops: CDR1 MDHEN, CDR2 SYDVKM. V trimming: 6 bases; J trimming: 3 bases; junction bases outside the gene matches: 10. The CDR3 is CASRRRGLAADYEQYF. The CDR3 region has the DNA TGTGCCAGCAGGCGGAGGGGACTAGCGGCGGACTACGAGCAGTACTTC.

V gene TRBV27 combines with J gene TRBJ2-1, with a tentative D call TRBD2 (6 bases). V lost 4 bases, J lost 5 bases, and 9 bases lay in between. CDR3 size: 13 residues. In germline, CDR1 is MNHEY, CDR2 SMNVEV (reference sequence). The chain's CDR3 is CASSWGGNNEQFF. CDR3 sequence (DNA): TGTGCCAGCAGTTGGGGAGGAAACAATGAGCAGTTCTTC.

CDR3 DNA: TGTGCCAGCAGCCCGTCCGGGACAGGGGGGGGCGATGAGCAGTTCTTC. It specifies CASSPSGTGGGDEQFF. The rearrangement links TRBV11-3 to TRBJ2-1; 11 bases line up with TRBD1. CDR1 and CDR2 from the germline V gene are SGHNT and YENEEA. V lost 5 bases to trimming and J lost 8 bases; unmatched junction nucleotides: 11. The CDR3 totals 16 residues.

This clonotype occurred a few times. This chain connects TRBV5-1 to TRBJ2-5; 8 bases agree with TRBD1. With 3 bases clipped from V and 13 bases from J, the junction kept 17 bases outside the gene matches. The germline gives CDR1 SGHRS, CDR2 YFSETQ. The CDR3 is made up of 15 amino acids. The CDR3 loop reads CASSSQFSGTGPTYF. The CDR3 DNA is TGCGCCAGCAGCTCTCAATTCTCCGGGACAGGACCGACGTACTTC.

This clonotype has a handful of counts. The chain joins TRBV14 to TRBJ2-1, with TRBD2 identical over 11 bases. CDR1 SGHDN and CDR2 FVKESK come from the germline V gene. V shed 3 bases, J shed 3 bases, and the junction held 4 bases outside the gene matches. This CDR3 contains 16 residues. The CDR3 sequence is CASSHETSGDYNEQFF. CDR3 DNA sequence: TGTGCCAGCAGCCACGAGACTAGCGGGGACTACAATGAGCAGTTCTTC.

This clonotype was detected only a few times. The J gene is TRBJ2-1, the V gene TRBV29-1, with a possible D match to TRBD2 (6 bases). The CDR3 is 14 residues long. Germline V gives CDR1 SQVTM, CDR2 ANQGSEA. V was trimmed by 3 bases and J by 2 bases, leaving 11 bases between them. DNA for the CDR3: TGCAGCGTTGAGGGGACTCTCACCTACAATGAGCAGTTCTTC. Translating it yields CSVEGTLTYNEQFF.

The rearrangement links TRBV7-8 to TRBJ2-7; D unclear. The CDR3 extends over 14 amino acids. Trimming pared 1 base from V and 1 base from J, leaving 8 bases between. Per germline, CDR1 SGHVS and CDR2 FQNEAQ. The CDR3 DNA sequence: TGTGCCAGCAGCTTAGATTTTGCATCCTACGAGCAGTACGTC. It yields the protein CASSLDFASYEQYV.

In this sample, this clonotype turned up a few times. The chain carries TRBV5-1 and TRBJ2-1; possibly TRBD2 for D (5 bases). Per the germline V gene, CDR1 is SGHRS and CDR2 is YFSETQ. The V gene lost 0 bases and the J gene lost 0 bases, with 13 bases spanning the gap. This CDR3 is 17 amino acids long. CDR3 in DNA: TGCGCCAGCAGCTTGGCCAGGCTAAGCGGCTCCTACAATGAGCAGTTCTTC. Amino acid sequence: CASSLARLSGSYNEQFF.

The gene calls are TRBV7-3 and TRBJ2-1, with 15 bases fitting TRBD2. J lost 9 bases, V lost 5 bases, and 14 bases had no gene match. There are 18 residues in the CDR3. CDR1 SGHTA and CDR2 FQGTGA come from the germline V gene. The CDR3 DNA reads TGTGCCAGCAGCGGCCATTGGACTAGCGGGGGGGCCAGGGGTGAGCAGTTCTTC. It is translated as CASSGHWTSGGARGEQFF.

The chain carries TRBV12-3 or TRBV12-4 and TRBJ1-5; D may be TRBD1 (5 bases). V dropped 1 base and J dropped 2 bases, with 9 bases sitting between them. This CDR3 is 15 amino acids long. Written as DNA, the CDR3 is TGTGCCAGCAGTTTAGGGGCGGGGGGCAATCAGCCCCAGCATTTT. Encoded protein: CASSLGAGGNQPQHF.

This clonotype showed up just a few times. V usage is TRBV27 and J usage is TRBJ2-2; TRBD1 might be the D (6 bases). V dropped 3 bases and J dropped 6 bases, with 14 bases sitting between them. Per the germline V gene, CDR1 is MNHEY and CDR2 is SMNVEV (reference sequence). CDR3 length equals 15 residues. CDR3 in amino acids: CASSFRTGSAGELFF. The CDR3 DNA reads TGTGCCAGCAGTTTCCGAACAGGGTCGGCCGGGGAGCTGTTTTTT.

This clonotype has more than one count but fewer than ten. This rearrangement joins TRBV11-3 to TRBJ2-4, with a possible D match to TRBD2 (5 bases). CDR3 length: 16 amino acids. The V end lost 5 bases, the J end lost 2 bases, and 16 bases lay between the germline ends. The V gene's germline CDR1 is SGHNT and CDR2 YENEEA. CDR3 region: CASSRAPGFTKNIQYF. CDR3 in DNA: TGTGCCAGCAGCCGTGCTCCGGGGTTTACCAAAAACATTCAGTACTTC.

This clonotype was recorded many times. This chain connects TRBV28 to TRBJ2-1; 9 nucleotides agree with TRBD2. Per the germline V gene, CDR1 is MDHEN and CDR2 is SYDVKM. The length of the CDR3 is 18 residues. The ends lost 3 bases at V and 1 base at J; junction bases unmatched: 10. The CDR3 loop reads CASSLASSGIPSYNEQFF. DNA for the CDR3: TGTGCCAGCAGTTTGGCGTCTAGCGGGATACCTTCCTACAATGAGCAGTTCTTC.

About this clonotype itself: The germline gene is not matched at one end of the junction; a read error may be the cause. The chain recombines TRBV7-9 with TRBJ2-5; 8 bases map to TRBD1. Per the germline V gene, CDR1 is SEHNR and CDR2 is FQNEAQ (reference sequence). CDR3 length equals 13 residues. CDR3 nucleotide sequence: TGTGCCAGCAGCCCCCTGGACAGGGCTCGGGGGAACTTC. Translation gives CASSPLDRARGNF. Variable domain in full (rest from reference TRBV7-9 and TRBJ2-5): DTGVSQNPRHKITKRGQNVTFRCDPISEHNRLYWYRQTLGQGPEFLTYFQNEAQLEKSRLLSDRFSAERPKGSFSTLEIQRTEQGDSAMYLCASSPLDRARGNFGPGTRLLVL.

This sequence joins TRBV12-3 or TRBV12-4 and TRBJ1-2; D is unclear. The CDR3 is 11 residues long. Trimming left V 8 bases short and J 0 bases short, with 4 bases between. This chain's CDR3 is CASGTNYGYTF. CDR3 sequence (DNA): TGTGCCAGCGGAACTAACTATGGCTACACCTTC.

This clonotype was seen a few times. The gene calls are TRBV6-1 and TRBJ1-3; 9 positions match TRBD1. After removal of 6 bases from V and 4 bases from J, the junction contained 10 bases not matched to a gene. Germline V lookup: CDR1 MNHNS, CDR2 SASEGT. CDR3 length: 16 residues. The chain's CDR3 is CASRDAGTGKGNTIYF. DNA for the CDR3: TGTGCCAGCAGGGACGCCGGGACAGGGAAAGGAAACACCATATATTTT.

This clonotype has a handful of counts. V and J are TRBV7-2 and TRBJ2-5; no clear D. V was clipped by 3 bases and J by 4 bases, with 12 bases between them. The CDR3 is 14 amino acids. Germline V gives CDR1 SGHTA, CDR2 FQGNSA. The DNA for the CDR3 is TGTGCCAGCAGCTTTCAAGGGCTAGGAGAGACCCAGTACTTC. The encoded protein is CASSFQGLGETQYF. The whole variable domain, remainder taken from reference TRBV7-2 and TRBJ2-5, is GAGVSQSPSNKVTEKGKDVELRCDPISGHTALYWYRQSLGQGLEFLIYFQGNSAPDKSGLPSDRFSAERTGGSVSTLTIQRTQQEDSAVYLCASSFQGLGETQYFGPGTRLLVL.

The gene calls are TRBV30 and TRBJ1-4; D is uncertain. This CDR3 spans 14 amino acids. CDR1 is GTSNPN, CDR2 SVGIG, per germline (reference sequence). Deletions cut 4 bases from V and 5 bases from J, with 14 bases between. The CDR3 here is CAWKQQSGNEKLFF. CDR3 nucleotides: TGTGCCTGGAAGCAACAGTCGGGAAATGAAAAACTGTTTTTT.

The chain has TRBV7-9 and TRBJ2-7; 7 nucleotides line up with TRBD1. The germline gives CDR1 SEHNR, CDR2 FQNEAQ (reference sequence). The V gene end was trimmed by 1 base and the J gene end by 3 bases; junction bases not matched to a gene: 3. CDR3 length equals 14 residues. CDR3 sequence reads: CASSLGQGYYEQYV. Written as DNA, the CDR3 is TGTGCCAGCAGCTTAGGACAGGGTTACTACGAGCAGTACGTC.

This clonotype came up many times. V usage is TRBV6-5 and J usage is TRBJ2-3; 7 nucleotides match TRBD1. The CDR3 sequence is 17 residues long. V shed 2 bases, J shed 2 bases, and the junction held 10 bases outside the gene matches. The germline CDR1 and CDR2 sequences are MNHEY and SVGAGI. CDR3 DNA sequence: TGTGCCAGCAGTTACACGGGACAGACCTCGCTCACAGATACGCAGTATTTT. Protein sequence: CASSYTGQTSLTDTQYF.